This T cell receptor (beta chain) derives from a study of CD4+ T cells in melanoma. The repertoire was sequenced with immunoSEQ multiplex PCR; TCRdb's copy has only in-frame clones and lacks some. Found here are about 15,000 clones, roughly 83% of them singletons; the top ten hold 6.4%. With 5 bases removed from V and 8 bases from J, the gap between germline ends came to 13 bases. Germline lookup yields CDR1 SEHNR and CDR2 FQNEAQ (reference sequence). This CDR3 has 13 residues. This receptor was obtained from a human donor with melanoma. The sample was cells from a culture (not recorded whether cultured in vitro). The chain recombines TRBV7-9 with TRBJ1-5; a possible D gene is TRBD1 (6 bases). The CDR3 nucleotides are TGTGCCAGCAGCCCGACAGGCCCCGAGCCCCAGCATTTT. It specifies CASSPTGPEPQHF. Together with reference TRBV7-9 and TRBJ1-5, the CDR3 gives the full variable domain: DTGVSQNPRHKITKRGQNVTFRCDPISEHNRLYWYRQTLGQGPEFLTYFQNEAQLEKSRLLSDRFSAERPKGSFSTLEIQRTEQGDSAMYLCASSPTGPEPQHFGDGTRLSIL.